This passage covers 22 T cell receptor beta chains from one sample sequenced in a study of identical twins' blood T cells. MiXCR, applied by TCRdb to the 5' RACE reads, yields one record per CDR3 protein. In the table there are roughly 340,000 distinct CDR3 sequences, roughly 31% of which are singletons. Specimen: PBMCs. Receptors were obtained from a woman aged 18-49 years in good health.

Only a few counts were recorded for this clonotype. The chain is built from TRBV20-1 and TRBJ2-7; TRBD1 might be the D (5 bases). Trimming cost V 0 bases and J 6 bases, with 9 bases left between them. Germline V gene data show CDR1 as DFQATT and CDR2 as SNEGSKA (reference sequence). The CDR3 length is 12 residues. The DNA for the CDR3 is TGCAGTGCTAGAGACAGGGTGCTCGAGCAGTACTTC. Encoded protein: CSARDRVLEQYF.

This clonotype was seen more than once but under ten times. The chain links TRBV20-1 to TRBJ2-1, with TRBD2 matching 9 bases. Germline CDR1 is DFQATT and CDR2 is SNEGSKA (reference sequence). This CDR3 is 13 amino acids long. CDR3: CSVDSGSVNEQFF. The CDR3 DNA sequence: TGCAGCGTCGATAGCGGGAGTGTTAATGAGCAGTTCTTC.

This clonotype was seen at least ten times. The V gene is TRBV20-1, the J gene TRBJ2-4, with TRBD2 matching 7 bases. Germline V gene sequence: CDR1 DFQATT, CDR2 SNEGSKA (reference sequence). This CDR3 spans 16 amino acids. Trimming removed 2 bases from V and 0 bases from J; junction bases left unmatched: 7. CDR3 residues: CSARRVGLIAKNIQYF. CDR3 bases: TGCAGTGCTAGACGCGTGGGACTAATAGCCAAAAACATTCAGTACTTC.

In this sample, this clonotype turned up once. The chain joins TRBV4-3 to TRBJ2-1, with 8 positions matching TRBD2. J lost 6 bases, V lost 5 bases, and 6 bases had no gene match. The CDR3 spans 14 residues. Germline V lookup: CDR1 LGHNA, CDR2 YSLEER. The CDR3 loop reads CASSFAGGFNEQFF. The CDR3 DNA reads as TGCGCCAGCAGCTTCGCGGGAGGATTCAATGAGCAGTTCTTC.

At least ten counts were recorded for this clonotype. The rearrangement links TRBV29-1 to TRBJ1-1; D call uncertain. CDR1 is SQVTM and CDR2 is ANQGSEA in the germline V gene. V was pared by 4 bases and J by 4 bases, with 13 bases between. The CDR3 runs to 13 residues. CDR3 DNA sequence: TGCAGCGTTGTATTGGAAGTTCGCACTGAAGCTTTCTTT. Residues: CSVVLEVRTEAFF.

This clonotype was observed once. The chain carries TRBV9 and TRBJ2-7; D is unclear. Germline CDR1 reads SGDLS; CDR2 reads YYNGEE. The CDR3 has 13 residues. V was cut by 0 bases and J by 3 bases, with 7 bases left in between. The CDR3 DNA sequence: TGTGCCAGCAGCGTAGGAGGCAACTACGAGCAGTACTTC. The encoded protein is CASSVGGNYEQYF.

The genes are TRBV5-5 and TRBJ1-5; the D gene is possibly TRBD1 (5 bases). Trimming left V 4 bases short and J 4 bases short, with 15 bases between. CDR3 length: 15 amino acids. The V gene's germline CDR1 is SGHKS and CDR2 YYEKEE (reference sequence). The CDR3 here is CASSPVGGLNQPQHF. DNA for the CDR3: TGTGCCAGCAGCCCGGTTGGGGGATTGAATCAGCCCCAGCATTTT.

This clonotype has more than one count but fewer than ten. The gene calls are TRBV12-3 or TRBV12-4 and TRBJ1-2, with 9 nucleotides matching TRBD1. The CDR3 runs 13 residues. Unmatched junction bases numbered 8, after V lost 7 bases and J lost 8 bases. The CDR3, as DNA: TGTGCCAGCAAGAACAGGGGGCGACGAGGCTACACCTTC. Translating gives CASKNRGRRGYTF.

This chain joins TRBV5-4 and TRBJ2-7; D gene uncertain. This CDR3 is built from 16 residues. V was pared by 0 bases and J by 2 bases, with 15 bases between. The germline gives CDR1 SGHNT, CDR2 YYREEE (reference sequence). The CDR3 here is CASSLDVGVIAYEQYF. For the CDR3, the DNA is TGTGCCAGCAGCTTGGACGTGGGTGTTATAGCCTACGAGCAGTACTTC.

This clonotype was detected only a few times. V usage is TRBV5-1 and J usage is TRBJ2-2; D gene uncertain. The germline V and J ends were trimmed by 0 bases and 3 bases, with 3 bases remaining between them. The germline CDR1 and CDR2 sequences are SGHRS and YFSETQ. The CDR3 is 13 amino acids. CDR3 bases: TGCGCCAGCAGCTTGGACTACACCGGGGAGCTGTTTTTT. Its translation is CASSLDYTGELFF.

By its share, this clonotype is medium-sized (0.01 to 0.1%). This chain links TRBV20-1 with TRBJ2-2; 8 positions agree with TRBD2. The CDR3 is 14 amino acids. V dropped 3 bases and J dropped 4; count of bases not matched to a gene: 4. Germline lookup yields CDR1 DFQATT and CDR2 SNEGSKA (reference sequence). Here the CDR3 reads CSASRSGGTGELFF. DNA for the CDR3: TGCAGTGCTAGTAGGAGCGGGGGCACCGGGGAGCTGTTTTTT.

This clonotype was seen only once. The chain couples TRBV3-1 to TRBJ2-1; D unresolved. V was trimmed by 3 bases and J by 10 bases, leaving 13 bases between them. Germline V lookup: CDR1 LGHDT, CDR2 YNNKEL (reference sequence). The length of the CDR3 is 13 residues. In DNA form, the CDR3 reads TGTGCCAGCAGCCACCTCACCTCTGGGGAGCAGTTCTTC. Translated: CASSHLTSGEQFF.

The V call is TRBV5-1, the J call TRBJ1-2; D not resolved. The CDR3 contains 13 residues. V was trimmed by 3 bases and J by 2 bases, leaving 8 bases between them. The germline CDR1 and CDR2 sequences are SGHRS and YFSETQ. CDR3 in DNA: TGCGCCAGCAGCTACGCAGTCAACTATGGCTACACCTTC. Translated, it gives CASSYAVNYGYTF.

This clonotype has a count of ten or more. The chain links TRBV18 to TRBJ1-1; D unclear. There are 12 residues in the CDR3. CDR1 is KGHSH, CDR2 LQKENI, per germline. V was clipped by 5 bases and J by 1 base, with 5 bases between them. For the CDR3, the DNA is TGTGCCAGCTCAGTACGGAACACTGAAGCTTTCTTT. Protein product: CASSVRNTEAFF.

This clonotype was recorded once. The V and J genes are TRBV6-5 and TRBJ1-2; 7 bases line up with TRBD1. Germline CDR1 MNHEY, CDR2 SVGAGI. The CDR3 spans 14 residues. Trimming removed 6 bases from V and 1 base from J; junction bases left unmatched: 5. This CDR3 reads CASSAGGSNYGYTF. In DNA form, the CDR3 reads TGTGCCAGCAGCGCAGGGGGAAGTAACTATGGCTACACCTTC.

A few counts support this clonotype. This rearrangement joins TRBV6-1 to TRBJ1-2; D gene uncertain. This CDR3 comprises 13 residues. Germline V gene lookup returns CDR1 MNHNS and CDR2 SASEGT. The V end lost 1 base, the J end lost 6 bases, and 9 bases lay between the germline ends. The DNA of the CDR3 is TGTGCCAGCAGTGAAGTATCGCGCAATGGCTACACCTTC. Protein sequence: CASSEVSRNGYTF.

This clonotype was detected a few times. The chain combines TRBV20-1 with TRBJ2-3, with TRBD1 identical over 8 bases. The length of the CDR3 is 13 residues. Germline V gives CDR1 DFQATT, CDR2 SNEGSKA (reference sequence). Trimming cost V 8 bases and J 6 bases; bases outside gene matches: 10. The CDR3 here is CSPTGGLGDTQYF. CDR3 nucleotides: TGCAGTCCTACAGGGGGTTTGGGGGATACGCAGTATTTT.

The chain employs TRBV6-2 or TRBV6-3 and TRBJ1-3; D is undetermined. The CDR3 consists of 15 residues. Germline CDR1 MNHEY, CDR2 SVGEGT. Trimming removed 8 bases at V and 0 bases at J, with 14 bases between. This chain's CDR3 is CASGSSGSSGNTIYF. The CDR3 DNA reads TGTGCCAGCGGATCCTCGGGGAGCTCTGGAAACACCATATATTTT.

This clonotype appeared many times. The chain joins TRBV29-1 to TRBJ1-1, with a tentative D call TRBD1 (6 bases). In germline, CDR1 is SQVTM, CDR2 ANQGSEA. V gave up 5 bases and J gave up 5 bases, with 9 bases separating them. This CDR3 comprises 11 residues. In DNA, the CDR3 is TGCAGCGTTTCAAGGGGGACTGAAGCTTTCTTT. Translating gives CSVSRGTEAFF.

A few counts support this clonotype. V is TRBV7-9 and J is TRBJ1-2; 9 bases are shared with TRBD1. Germline trimming cut 5 bases from V and 5 bases from J; bases unmatched to any gene: 6. Germline loops: CDR1 SEHNR, CDR2 FQNEAQ (reference sequence). CDR3 size: 14 residues. The CDR3 nucleotides are TGTGCCAGCAGCACTCGCGGGACAGGGTATGGCTACACCTTC. Translation gives CASSTRGTGYGYTF. The full variable domain, in which reference TRBV7-9 and TRBJ1-2 provide the parts outside the CDR3, is DTGVSQNPRHKITKRGQNVTFRCDPISEHNRLYWYRQTLGQGPEFLTYFQNEAQLEKSRLLSDRFSAERPKGSFSTLEIQRTEQGDSAMYLCASSTRGTGYGYTFGSGTRLTVV.

This clonotype was recorded once. The J gene is TRBJ2-1, the V gene TRBV21-1; the table assigns TRBD2, which was not confirmed against the DNA. TRBV21-1 is tagged as a pseudogene. The length of the CDR3 is 16 residues. Here the CDR3 DNA reads TGTGCCAGCAGCAATTCCCTAGGGCCTCCCCACAATAAGCAGTTCTTC. This gives the protein CASSNSLGPPHNKQFF.

V and J are TRBV27 and TRBJ1-2, with a possible D match to TRBD1 (5 bases). The CDR3 runs 15 residues. From germline, CDR1 is MNHEY and CDR2 SMNVEV (reference sequence). Trimming stripped 7 bases from V and 2 bases from J, with 17 bases between. CDR3 DNA: TGTGCCAGCACCGAACACCGGGACCTCAACTATGGCTACACCTTC. It is translated as CASTEHRDLNYGYTF.